This T cell receptor beta chain derives from a study of shared clonotypes between healthy human individuals. The study, taken as a whole, reports: Larger estimated richness was generally seen in naive subsets than in memory subsets. Unshared clonotypes carried lower generation probabilities than those common to all four donors.

Germline V CDR1 and CDR2: SGHRS, YFSETQ. The germline V and J ends were trimmed by 4 bases and 6 bases, with 14 bases remaining between them. The CDR3 runs to 14 residues. Method: immunoSEQ multiplex PCR; TCRdb's copy keeps in-frame clones and lacks some. The table includes about 2.4 million clones, over 85% detected once. About this clone itself: Its target is not known.

The source material was naive CD4+ T cells from PBMCs. Specified subset: CD45RA+ positively selected. This TCR derives from a man between 18 and 29 years old in good health. Some clones in this sample may be carry-over from other donors' samples. This chain joins TRBV5-1 and TRBJ2-1, with a tentative D call TRBD2 (6 bases). CDR3 bases: TGCGCCAGCAGCCTGGTGGGACTCTTCAATGAGCAGTTCTTC. Translation gives CASSLVGLFNEQFF.